This T cell receptor (beta chain) emerged from a study of blood T cell repertoires in COVID-19. Study background: Acute-phase and convalescent COVID-19 samples originated in the United States, Italy and Spain. T cells, B-cell-depleted T cells, or PBMCs provided the cDNA or gDNA that served as material.

Enrollment of patients from Seattle took place during active infection, with longitudinal follow-up. Original methodology: Amplification of reference gene primers was used by the study to estimate nucleated cell counts. This table comes from immunoSEQ multiplex PCR, and its TCRdb copy is limited to in-frame clones, with some not included. V and J calls and clone size are given by that table; D and trimming were obtained from the DNA. This sample yields approximately 250,000 clones, of which over 75% are seen a single time; around 9.6% belongs to the top ten. The ends were cut back, 5 bases at V and 2 bases at J, with 12 bases in the middle. CDR1 and CDR2 from the germline V gene are SGHAT and FQNNGV. The CDR3 spans 14 residues.

Source material: peripheral blood. The sequence derives from a woman aged 70-85 years with COVID-19, enrolled during active disease. The rearrangement joins TRBV11-2 to TRBJ1-1; a weak D match, TRBD1 (6 bases). CDR3 bases: TGTGCCAGCAGCACCAGGGGCGGTAACACTGAAGCTTTCTTT. Its translation is CASSTRGGNTEAFF.